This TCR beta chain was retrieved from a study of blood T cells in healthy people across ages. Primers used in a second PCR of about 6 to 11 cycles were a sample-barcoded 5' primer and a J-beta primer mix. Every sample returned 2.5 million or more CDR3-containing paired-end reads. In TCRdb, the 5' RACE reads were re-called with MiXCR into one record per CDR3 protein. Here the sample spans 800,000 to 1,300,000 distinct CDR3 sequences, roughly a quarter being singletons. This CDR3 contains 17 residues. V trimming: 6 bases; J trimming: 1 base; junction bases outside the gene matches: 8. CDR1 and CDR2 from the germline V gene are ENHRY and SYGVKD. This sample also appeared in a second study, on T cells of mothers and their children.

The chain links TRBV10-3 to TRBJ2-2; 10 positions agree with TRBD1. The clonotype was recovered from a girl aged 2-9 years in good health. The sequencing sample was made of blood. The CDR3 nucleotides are TGTGCCATCAGGAAGGGACAGGGGACAGAGAACACCGGGGAGCTGTTTTTT. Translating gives CAIRKGQGTENTGELFF.